This TCR beta chain stems from a study of metastatic and nonmetastatic thyroid tumors. Across the whole study: Repertoires from blood and tumor or nodule tissue of malignant and benign thyroid patients were compared.

Prior to thyroid surgery, none of the patients had received any treatment. In the study's own analysis: A classifier of distant metastasis in papillary thyroid cancer was built from CDR3 differences (across clinicopathological groups). TCRdb called clones again from the PCR reads with MiXCR. TCRdb, not the original authors, processed these V and J calls. The data hold under 20,000 clones, with 25% to 30% observed a single time. Trimming removed 10 bases at V and 7 bases at J, with 14 bases between. Germline V gene sequence: CDR1 SGHAT, CDR2 FQNNGV. This CDR3 region has 13 residues. The sequence was collected from a female donor with papillary thyroid cancer or a benign thyroid nodule (not recorded which). Some clones in this sample may be carry-over from other donors' samples. The gene calls are TRBV11-2 and TRBJ1-6; D gene ambiguous. The specimen sequenced was adjacent normal tissue. In DNA, the CDR3 is TGTGCCACCCAGAAACAGAAAAATTCACCCCTCCACTTT. Translation: CATQKQKNSPLHF.